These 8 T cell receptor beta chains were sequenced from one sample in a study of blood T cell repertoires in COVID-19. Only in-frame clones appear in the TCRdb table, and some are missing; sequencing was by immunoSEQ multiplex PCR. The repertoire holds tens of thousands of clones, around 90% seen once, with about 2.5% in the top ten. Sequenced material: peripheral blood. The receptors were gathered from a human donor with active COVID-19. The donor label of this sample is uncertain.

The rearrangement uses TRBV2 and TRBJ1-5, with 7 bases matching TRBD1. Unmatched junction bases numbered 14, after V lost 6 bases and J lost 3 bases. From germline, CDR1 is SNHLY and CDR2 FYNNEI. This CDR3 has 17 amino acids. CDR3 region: CASSLHRTGLLNQPQHF. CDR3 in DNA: TGTGCCAGCAGCCTTCACCGGACAGGCCTCCTCAATCAGCCCCAGCATTTT.

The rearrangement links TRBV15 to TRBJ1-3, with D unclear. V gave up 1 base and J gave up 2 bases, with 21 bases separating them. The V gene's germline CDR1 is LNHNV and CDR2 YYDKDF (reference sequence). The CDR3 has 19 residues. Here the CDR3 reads CATSRVRGYGSLTGNTIYF. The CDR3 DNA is TGTGCCACCAGCAGAGTACGAGGATACGGAAGTCTCACTGGAAACACCATATATTTT.

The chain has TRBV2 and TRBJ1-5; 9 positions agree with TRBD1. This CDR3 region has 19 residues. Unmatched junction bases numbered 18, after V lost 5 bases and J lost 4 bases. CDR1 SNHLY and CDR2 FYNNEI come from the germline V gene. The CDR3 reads CASSSSGTGLPLGNQPQHF. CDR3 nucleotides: TGTGCCAGCAGTTCCTCCGGGACAGGGCTGCCTTTGGGAAATCAGCCCCAGCATTTT.

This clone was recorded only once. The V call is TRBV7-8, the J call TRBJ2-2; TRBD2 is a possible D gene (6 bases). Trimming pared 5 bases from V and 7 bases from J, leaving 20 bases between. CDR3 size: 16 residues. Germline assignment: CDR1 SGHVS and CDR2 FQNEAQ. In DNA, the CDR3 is TGTGCCAGCAGCCCCCCGGGACTCAGATCTAGCGGGGAGCTGTTTTTT. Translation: CASSPPGLRSSGELFF.

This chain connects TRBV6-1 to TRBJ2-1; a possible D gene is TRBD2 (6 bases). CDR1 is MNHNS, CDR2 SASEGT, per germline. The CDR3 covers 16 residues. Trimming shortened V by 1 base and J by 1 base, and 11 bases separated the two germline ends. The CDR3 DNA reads TGTGCCAGCAGTGAAGTTGGGGGGAATTCCTACAATGAGCAGTTCTTC. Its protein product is CASSEVGGNSYNEQFF.

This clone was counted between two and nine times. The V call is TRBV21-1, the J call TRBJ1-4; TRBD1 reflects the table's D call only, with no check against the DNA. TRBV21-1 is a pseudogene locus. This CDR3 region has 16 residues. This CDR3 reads CASSQMRQEHNEKLFF. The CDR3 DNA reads TGTGCCAGCAGCCAGATGAGACAGGAACATAATGAAAAACTGTTTTTT.

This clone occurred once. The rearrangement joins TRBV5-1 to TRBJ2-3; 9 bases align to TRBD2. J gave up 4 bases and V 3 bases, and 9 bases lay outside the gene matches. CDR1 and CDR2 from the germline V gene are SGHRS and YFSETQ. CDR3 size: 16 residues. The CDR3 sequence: CASSSTPSGVPDTQYF. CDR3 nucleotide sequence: TGCGCCAGCAGCTCTACCCCTAGCGGGGTCCCAGATACGCAGTATTTT.

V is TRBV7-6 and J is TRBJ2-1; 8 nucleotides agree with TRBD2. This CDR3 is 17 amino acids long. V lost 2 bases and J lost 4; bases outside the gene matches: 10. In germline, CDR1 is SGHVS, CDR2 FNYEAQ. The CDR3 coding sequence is TGTGCCAGCAGCTTAAACGGGGGGGGACCCTCATACAATGAGCAGTTCTTC. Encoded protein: CASSLNGGGPSYNEQFF. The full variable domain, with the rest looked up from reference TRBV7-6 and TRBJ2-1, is GAGVSQSPRYKVTKRGQDVALRCDPISGHVSLYWYRQALGQGPEFLTYFNYEAQQDKSGLPNDRFSAERPEGSISTLTIQRTEQRDSAMYRCASSLNGGGPSYNEQFFGPGTRLTVL.